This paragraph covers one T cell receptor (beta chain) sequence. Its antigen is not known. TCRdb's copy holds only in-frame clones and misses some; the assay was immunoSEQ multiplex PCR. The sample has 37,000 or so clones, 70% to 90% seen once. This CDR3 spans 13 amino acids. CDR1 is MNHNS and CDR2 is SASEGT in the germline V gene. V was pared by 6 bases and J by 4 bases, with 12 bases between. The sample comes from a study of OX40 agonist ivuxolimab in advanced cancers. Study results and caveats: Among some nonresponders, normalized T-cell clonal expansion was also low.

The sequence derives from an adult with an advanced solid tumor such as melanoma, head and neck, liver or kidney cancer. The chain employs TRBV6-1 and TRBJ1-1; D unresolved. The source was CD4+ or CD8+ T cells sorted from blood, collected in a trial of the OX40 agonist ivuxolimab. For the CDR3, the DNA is TGTGCCAGCAGACACAGTGGAGGCACTGAAGCTTTCTTT. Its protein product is CASRHSGGTEAFF.